These 15 T cell receptor beta chains were sequenced from one sample in a study of radiation and T cells in renal cell carcinoma. Indicated time point: baseline pretreatment blood. The treatment is: 15 Gy SBRT to primary tumor, nephrectomy 4 weeks later. The method was immunoSEQ multiplex PCR; TCRdb's version includes in-frame clones alone and lacks a portion of them. The table lists about 95,000 clones, 80% to 90% of them singletons, with 7% to 9% in the top ten. Source: blood, taken from a patient whose treatment included radiotherapy and nephrectomy. Source of these receptors: a man aged 50 or older with renal cell carcinoma.

The CDR3 sequence: CASSISGGVYNEQFF. The CDR3 nucleotides are TGTGCCAGCAGCATCAGCGGGGGGGTATACAATGAGCAGTTCTTC. This sequence joins TRBV7-2 and TRBJ2-1; 10 bases match TRBD2. CDR3 length equals 15 residues. The germline gives CDR1 SGHTA, CDR2 FQGNSA. V was pared by 5 bases and J by 4 bases, with 5 bases of the junction left unmatched.

The rearrangement uses TRBV2 and TRBJ2-7, with 10 bases aligning to TRBD2. CDR3 size: 18 residues. J lost 2 bases, V lost 8 bases, and 18 bases had no gene match. Germline V gene sequence: CDR1 SNHLY, CDR2 FYNNEI. CDR3 bases: TGTGCCAGCTCCGCCACTAGCGGGATCCTTCTGGAGACCTACGAGCAGTACTTC. It encodes CASSATSGILLETYEQYF.

This clone has just a few counts. This chain connects TRBV5-1 to TRBJ2-2; 9 bases map to TRBD1. The junction had 5 bases not matched to a gene; V was cut back by 4 bases and J by 4 bases. Germline V gene data show CDR1 as SGHRS and CDR2 as YFSETQ. The CDR3 covers 15 residues. The CDR3 sequence is CASSRDRVGTGELFF. As DNA, the CDR3 is TGCGCCAGCAGCCGGGACAGGGTTGGCACCGGGGAGCTGTTTTTT.

The V call is TRBV6-5, the J call TRBJ1-2; D gene unclear. This CDR3 comprises 12 residues. Germline assignment: CDR1 MNHEY and CDR2 SVGAGI. The V and J ends lost 5 bases and 7 bases respectively, with 11 bases between them. The CDR3 sequence is CASSAPWGGYTF. Written as DNA, the CDR3 is TGTGCCAGCAGTGCCCCGTGGGGTGGCTACACCTTC.

V is TRBV7-2 and J is TRBJ2-6; D could derive from TRBD1 or TRBD2 (5 bases each). The germline V gene has CDR1 SGHTA and CDR2 FQGNSA. Trimming took off 2 bases at V and 0 bases at J, with 17 bases between the two ends. The CDR3 extends over 19 amino acids. This CDR3 is CASSLLGWDPRSGANVLTF. CDR3 coding DNA: TGTGCCAGCAGCTTACTGGGTTGGGACCCTCGCTCTGGGGCCAACGTCCTGACTTTC. The full variable domain, in which reference TRBV7-2 and TRBJ2-6 provide the parts outside the CDR3, is GAGVSQSPSNKVTEKGKDVELRCDPISGHTALYWYRQSLGQGLEFLIYFQGNSAPDKSGLPSDRFSAERTGGSVSTLTIQRTQQEDSAVYLCASSLLGWDPRSGANVLTFGAGSRLTVL.

V gene TRBV5-1 combines with J gene TRBJ2-2, with 8 bases fitting TRBD1. CDR3 length: 15 amino acids. Trimming took 4 bases from V and 7 from J; bases not matched to a gene: 9. Germline-derived CDR1 and CDR2 are SGHRS and YFSETQ. The CDR3 DNA reads as TGCGCCAGCAGCCCTGCCAGGACAGGGAACGGGGAGCTGTTTTTT. Translation gives CASSPARTGNGELFF.

The chain carries TRBV28 and TRBJ2-3; D call uncertain. CDR3 length: 14 residues. V was trimmed by 2 bases and J by 4 bases, leaving 10 bases between them. The germline gives CDR1 MDHEN, CDR2 SYDVKM. CDR3 amino acids: CASSLASRPDTQYF. DNA of the CDR3: TGTGCCAGCAGTTTAGCATCTAGACCAGATACGCAGTATTTT. Full variable domain (remainder filled in from reference TRBV28 and TRBJ2-3): DVKVTQSSRYLVKRTGEKVFLECVQDMDHENMFWYRQDPGLGLRLIYFSYDVKMKEKGDIPEGYSVSREKKERFSLILESASTNQTSMYLCASSLASRPDTQYFGPGTRLTVL.

The rearrangement joins TRBV2 to TRBJ1-3; maybe TRBD1 (6 bases). V was clipped by 7 bases and J by 4 bases, with 11 bases between them. The germline CDR1 and CDR2 sequences are SNHLY and FYNNEI. CDR3 length: 13 amino acids. For the CDR3, the DNA is TGTGCCAGCAAGGGGGAGGGGGGAAACACCATATATTTT. Translating gives CASKGEGGNTIYF.

V and J are TRBV5-1 and TRBJ1-4; D not resolved. The CDR3 extends over 14 amino acids. Trimming removed 4 bases at V and 6 bases at J, with 13 bases between. CDR1 is SGHRS and CDR2 is YFSETQ in the germline V gene. CDR3 DNA: TGCGCCAGCAGCCCGCCAGGCGGGGATGAAAAACTGTTTTTT. Translation gives CASSPPGGDEKLFF.

V is TRBV5-1 and J is TRBJ2-1; D may be TRBD2 (6 bases). The CDR3 contains 13 residues. CDR1 and CDR2 (germline): SGHRS, YFSETQ. The V gene lost 6 bases and the J gene lost 4 bases, with 11 bases spanning the gap. The CDR3 region has the DNA TGCGCCAGCACGGTAGCGGATTACAATGAGCAGTTCTTC. Its protein is CASTVADYNEQFF.

This CDR3 is CASKAAGGPIWNTGELFF. As DNA, the CDR3 is TGTGCCAGCAAGGCAGCGGGGGGGCCGATATGGAACACCGGGGAGCTGTTTTTT. This sequence joins TRBV6-4 and TRBJ2-2; the match to TRBD2 covers 10 bases. The CDR3 consists of 18 residues. The V gene's germline CDR1 is MRHNA and CDR2 SNTAGT. J was trimmed by 1 base and V by 7 bases; bases with no gene match: 12.

J is TRBJ2-1 and V is TRBV10-2; 9 bases fit TRBD2. V gave up 6 bases and J gave up 8 bases; unmatched junction bases: 8. The V gene's germline CDR1 is WSHSY and CDR2 SAAADI. The CDR3 is made up of 14 amino acids. CDR3 residues: CASRRGSGGHEQFF. CDR3 bases: TGCGCCAGCAGGAGGGGTAGCGGGGGCCATGAGCAGTTCTTC.

The gene calls are TRBV5-1 and TRBJ2-1; TRBD2 matches at 9 bases. With 2 bases clipped from V and 5 bases from J, the junction kept 5 bases outside the gene matches. The CDR3 has 15 residues. CDR1 is SGHRS, CDR2 YFSETQ, per germline. In DNA form, the CDR3 reads TGCGCCAGCAGCTTAGCGGGAGGATTGAACAATGAGCAGTTCTTC. It translates to CASSLAGGLNNEQFF.

The CDR3 DNA reads TGTGCCAGCGCAAGGGGGACACTGAACACCGGGGAGCTGTTTTTT. The encoded protein is CASARGTLNTGELFF. The V call is TRBV9, the J call TRBJ2-2, with a tentative D call TRBD1 (6 bases). The CDR3 has 15 residues. Trimming stripped 7 bases from V and 1 base from J, with 14 bases between. CDR1 and CDR2 (germline): SGDLS, YYNGEE.

The V and J genes are TRBV4-1 and TRBJ2-7, with no clear D. Between the trimmed V and J ends, which lost 0 bases and 0 bases, there was a span of 12 bases. Germline V gene sequence: CDR1 MGHRA, CDR2 YSYEKL. This CDR3 is built from 16 residues. The CDR3 DNA is TGCGCCAGCAGCCAAGACGAAGACCAAAGCTCCTACGAGCAGTACTTC. This encodes CASSQDEDQSSYEQYF.